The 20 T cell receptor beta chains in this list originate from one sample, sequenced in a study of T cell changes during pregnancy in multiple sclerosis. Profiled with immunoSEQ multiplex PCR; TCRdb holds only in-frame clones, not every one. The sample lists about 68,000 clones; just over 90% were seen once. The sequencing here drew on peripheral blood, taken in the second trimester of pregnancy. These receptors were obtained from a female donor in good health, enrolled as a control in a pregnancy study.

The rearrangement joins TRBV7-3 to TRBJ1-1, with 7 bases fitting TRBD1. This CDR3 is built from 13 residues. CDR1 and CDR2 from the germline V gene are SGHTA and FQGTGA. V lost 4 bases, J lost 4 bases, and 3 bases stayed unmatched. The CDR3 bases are TGTGCCAGCAGCTCCAGGGGGTTCACTGAAGCTTTCTTT. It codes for CASSSRGFTEAFF.

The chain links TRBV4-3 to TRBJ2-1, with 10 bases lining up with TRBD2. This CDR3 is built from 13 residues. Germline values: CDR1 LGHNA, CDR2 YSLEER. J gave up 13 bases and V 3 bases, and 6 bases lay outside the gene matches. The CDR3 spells CASSQGLAGDQFF. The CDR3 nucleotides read TGCGCCAGCAGCCAGGGTCTAGCGGGAGACCAGTTCTTC.

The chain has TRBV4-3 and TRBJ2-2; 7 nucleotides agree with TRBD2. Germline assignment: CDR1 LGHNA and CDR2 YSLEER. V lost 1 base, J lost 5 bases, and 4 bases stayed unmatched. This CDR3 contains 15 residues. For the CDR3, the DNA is TGCGCCAGCAGCCAAGTTCTAGCGGAGACCGGGGAGCTGTTTTTT. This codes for CASSQVLAETGELFF.

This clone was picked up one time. The CDR3 is CAITPGQGLDTQYF. The CDR3 DNA reads TGTGCCATCACCCCGGGACAGGGGTTGGATACCCAGTACTTC. The V gene is TRBV10-3, the J gene TRBJ2-5; 10 bases fit TRBD1. The V gene's germline CDR1 is ENHRY and CDR2 SYGVKD. The CDR3 covers 14 residues. Trimming took 7 bases from V and 8 from J; bases not matched to a gene: 10.

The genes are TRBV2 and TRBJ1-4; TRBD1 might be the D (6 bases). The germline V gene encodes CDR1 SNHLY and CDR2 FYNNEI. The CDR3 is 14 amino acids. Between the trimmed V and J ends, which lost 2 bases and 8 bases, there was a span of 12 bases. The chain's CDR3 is CASSELQGMEKLFF. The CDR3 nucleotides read TGTGCCAGCAGTGAATTGCAGGGGATGGAAAAACTGTTTTTT.

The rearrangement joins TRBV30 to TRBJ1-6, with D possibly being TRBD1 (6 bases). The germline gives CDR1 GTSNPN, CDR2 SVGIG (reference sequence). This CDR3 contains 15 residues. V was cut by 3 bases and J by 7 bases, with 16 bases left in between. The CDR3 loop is CAWREGGGWNSPLHF. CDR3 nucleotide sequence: TGTGCCTGGAGGGAGGGGGGGGGCTGGAATTCACCCCTCCACTTT.

The CDR3, as DNA: TGCGCCAGCAGCCCCCGACAGGGCTATGGCTACACCTTC. Protein sequence: CASSPRQGYGYTF. The chain joins TRBV5-1 to TRBJ1-2; 7 bases agree with TRBD1. Germline V gives CDR1 SGHRS, CDR2 YFSETQ. The length of the CDR3 is 13 residues. The J segment lost 4 bases and the V segment lost 4 bases, leaving 4 bases of the junction unmatched.

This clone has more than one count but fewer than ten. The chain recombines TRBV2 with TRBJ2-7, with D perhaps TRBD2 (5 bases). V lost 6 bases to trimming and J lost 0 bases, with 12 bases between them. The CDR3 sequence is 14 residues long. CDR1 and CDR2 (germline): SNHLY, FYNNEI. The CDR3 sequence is CASRREPSSYEQYF. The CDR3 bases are TGTGCCAGCAGGAGGGAGCCATCCTCCTACGAGCAGTACTTC.

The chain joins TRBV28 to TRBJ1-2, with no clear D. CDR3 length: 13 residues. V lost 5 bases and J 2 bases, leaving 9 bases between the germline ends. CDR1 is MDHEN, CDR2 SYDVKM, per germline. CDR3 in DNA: TGTGCCAGCAGTAAAACGGTCAACTATGGCTACACCTTC. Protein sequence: CASSKTVNYGYTF.

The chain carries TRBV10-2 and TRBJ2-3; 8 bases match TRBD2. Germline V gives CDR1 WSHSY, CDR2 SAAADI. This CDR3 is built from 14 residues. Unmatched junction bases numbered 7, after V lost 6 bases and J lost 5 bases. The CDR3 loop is CASRGLGHIDTQYF. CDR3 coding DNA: TGCGCCAGCAGGGGACTAGGTCATATAGATACGCAGTATTTT.

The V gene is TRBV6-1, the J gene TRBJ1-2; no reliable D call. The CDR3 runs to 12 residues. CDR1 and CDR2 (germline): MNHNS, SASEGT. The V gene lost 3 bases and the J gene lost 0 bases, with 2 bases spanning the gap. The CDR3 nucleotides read TGTGCCAGCAGTGACGCTAACTATGGCTACACCTTC. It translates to CASSDANYGYTF.

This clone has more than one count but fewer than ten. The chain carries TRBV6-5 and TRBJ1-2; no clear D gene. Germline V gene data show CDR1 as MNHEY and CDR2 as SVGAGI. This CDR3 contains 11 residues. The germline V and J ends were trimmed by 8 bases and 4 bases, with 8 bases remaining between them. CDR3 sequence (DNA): TGTGCCAGCGGCCAGATCTATGGCTACACCTTC. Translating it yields CASGQIYGYTF.

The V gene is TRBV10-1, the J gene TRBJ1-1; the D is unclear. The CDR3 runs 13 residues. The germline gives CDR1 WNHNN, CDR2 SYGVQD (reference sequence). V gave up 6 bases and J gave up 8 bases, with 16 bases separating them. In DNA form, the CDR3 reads TGCGCCAGCAGCGCCGTTGTTGGCGGAGAAGCTTTCTTT. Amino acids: CASSAVVGGEAFF.

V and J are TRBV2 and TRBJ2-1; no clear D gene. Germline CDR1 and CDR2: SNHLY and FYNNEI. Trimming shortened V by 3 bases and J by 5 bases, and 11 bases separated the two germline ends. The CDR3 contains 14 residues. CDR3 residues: CASSDRREDNEQFF. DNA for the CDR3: TGTGCCAGCAGTGACAGGCGAGAAGACAATGAGCAGTTCTTC.

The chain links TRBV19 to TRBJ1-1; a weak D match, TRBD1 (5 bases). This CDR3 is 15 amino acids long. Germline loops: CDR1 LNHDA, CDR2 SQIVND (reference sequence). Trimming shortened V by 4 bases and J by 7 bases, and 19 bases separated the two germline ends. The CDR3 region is CASSTTPRATIEAFF. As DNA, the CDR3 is TGTGCCAGTAGTACCACTCCCAGGGCTACCATTGAAGCTTTCTTT.

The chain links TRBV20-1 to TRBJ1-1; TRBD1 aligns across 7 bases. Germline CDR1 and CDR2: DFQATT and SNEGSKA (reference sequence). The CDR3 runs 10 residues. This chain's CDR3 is CSPGGFEAFF. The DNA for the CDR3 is TGCAGCCCAGGGGGGTTTGAAGCTTTCTTT.

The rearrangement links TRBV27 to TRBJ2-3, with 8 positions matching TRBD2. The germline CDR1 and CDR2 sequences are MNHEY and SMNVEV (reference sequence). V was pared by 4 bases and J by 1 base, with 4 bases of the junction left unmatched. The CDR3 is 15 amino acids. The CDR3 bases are TGTGCCAGCAGTTGGGGACTAGTAGGCACAGATACGCAGTATTTT. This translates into CASSWGLVGTDTQYF.

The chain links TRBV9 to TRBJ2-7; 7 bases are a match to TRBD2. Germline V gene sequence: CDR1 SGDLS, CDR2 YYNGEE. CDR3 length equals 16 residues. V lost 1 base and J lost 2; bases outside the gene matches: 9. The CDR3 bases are TGTGCCAGCAGCGTAAATGGGGGAGGGAGGACCTACGAGCAGTACTTC. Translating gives CASSVNGGGRTYEQYF.

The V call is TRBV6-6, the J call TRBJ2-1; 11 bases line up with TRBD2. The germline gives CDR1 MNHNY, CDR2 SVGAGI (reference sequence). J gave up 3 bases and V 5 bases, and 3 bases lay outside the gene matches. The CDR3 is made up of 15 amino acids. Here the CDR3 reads CASSKGLAVYNEQFF. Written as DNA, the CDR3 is TGTGCCAGCAGTAAGGGACTAGCGGTCTACAATGAGCAGTTCTTC.

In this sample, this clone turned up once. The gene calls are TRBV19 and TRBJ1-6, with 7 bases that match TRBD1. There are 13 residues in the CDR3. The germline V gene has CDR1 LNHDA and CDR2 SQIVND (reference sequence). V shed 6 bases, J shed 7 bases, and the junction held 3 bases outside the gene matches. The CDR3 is CASREQGNSPLHF. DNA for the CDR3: TGTGCCAGTAGGGAACAGGGGAATTCACCCCTCCACTTT.